These 12 T cell receptor beta chains came from one sample sequenced in a study of OX40 agonist ivuxolimab in advanced cancers. Some clones are missing from TCRdb's copy, which holds only in-frame ones; the method was immunoSEQ multiplex PCR. The sample contains tens of thousands of clones, approximately 90% of which appear only once. The input for sequencing was CD4+ or CD8+ T cells sorted from blood, taken in a trial of the OX40 agonist ivuxolimab. The receptors shown here come from an adult with an advanced solid tumor such as melanoma, head and neck, liver or kidney cancer.

The chain has TRBV4-2 and TRBJ1-5; weak D call: TRBD1 (5 bases). Germline-derived CDR1 and CDR2 are LGHNA and YNFKEQ. The length of the CDR3 is 15 residues. Trimming removed 1 base from V and 4 bases from J, with 11 bases in between. This CDR3 is CASSQVGERNQPQHF. The DNA for the CDR3 is TGTGCCAGCAGCCAAGTGGGGGAAAGAAATCAGCCCCAGCATTTT.

This clone appeared a single time. The genes are TRBV11-2 and TRBJ2-1; TRBD1 is a possible D gene (6 bases). The V and J ends lost 5 bases and 7 bases respectively, with 18 bases between them. The CDR3 totals 15 residues. The germline V gene has CDR1 SGHAT and CDR2 FQNNGV. CDR3 sequence reads: CASSTSWGPSNEQFF. For the CDR3, the DNA is TGTGCCAGCAGCACAAGCTGGGGGCCTTCGAATGAGCAGTTCTTC.

The CDR3 bases are TGTGCCAGCAGCTCTAGCGGGACTTACAATGAGCAGTTCTTC. Protein sequence: CASSSSGTYNEQFF. The gene calls are TRBV7-3 and TRBJ2-1; 9 bases agree with TRBD2. This CDR3 contains 14 residues. V lost 4 bases and J lost 4; bases outside the gene matches: 2. Germline lookup yields CDR1 SGHTA and CDR2 FQGTGA.

V usage is TRBV5-1 and J usage is TRBJ2-2; D remains unclear. Germline assignment: CDR1 SGHRS and CDR2 YFSETQ. This CDR3 spans 14 amino acids. Deletions cut 2 bases from V and 2 bases from J, with 7 bases between. For the CDR3, the DNA is TGCGCCAGCAGCTTCCGGGCCAACACCGGGGAGCTGTTTTTT. It is translated as CASSFRANTGELFF.

The chain is built from TRBV19 and TRBJ1-2, with D unresolved. This CDR3 spans 12 amino acids. V was clipped by 5 bases and J by 2 bases, with 6 bases between them. CDR1 is LNHDA and CDR2 is SQIVND in the germline V gene (reference sequence). The DNA for the CDR3 is TGTGCCAGTAGTTACCCCAACTATGGCTACACCTTC. This codes for CASSYPNYGYTF.

The J gene is TRBJ1-5, the V gene TRBV7-9, with D possibly matching TRBD1 (5 bases). Trimming removed 4 bases at V and 2 bases at J, with 12 bases between. CDR1 SEHNR and CDR2 FQNEAQ come from the germline V gene (reference sequence). This CDR3 has 15 residues. The DNA of the CDR3 is TGTGCCAGCAGCTCGGGCACAGGACGCAATCAGCCCCAGCATTTT. This translates into CASSSGTGRNQPQHF.

V usage is TRBV30 and J usage is TRBJ2-7; no clear D. The CDR3 is made up of 14 amino acids. Germline CDR1 is GTSNPN and CDR2 is SVGIG (reference sequence). The V end lost 2 bases, the J end lost 1 base, and 12 bases lay between the germline ends. The CDR3: CAWSRIGYSYEQYF. The DNA of the CDR3 is TGTGCCTGGAGTAGAATCGGCTATTCCTACGAGCAGTACTTC. Looking up the rest from reference TRBV30 and TRBJ2-7 gives the full variable domain: SQTIHQWPATLVQPVGSPLSLECTVEGTSNPNLYWYRQAAGRGLQLLFYSVGIGQISSEVPQNLSASRPQDRQFILSSKKLLLSDSGFYLCAWSRIGYSYEQYFGPGTRLTVT.

J is TRBJ2-1 and V is TRBV15; 12 positions match TRBD2. Trimming cost V 0 bases and J 5 bases; bases outside gene matches: 2. The CDR3 loop spans 16 amino acids. From germline, CDR1 is LNHNV and CDR2 YYDKDF (reference sequence). The CDR3: CATSRDRTSGDNEQFF. CDR3 nucleotides: TGTGCCACCAGCAGAGACCGGACTAGCGGGGACAATGAGCAGTTCTTC.

CDR3 coding DNA: TGCGCCAGCAGTGAAAAGGGCGGGGGCTACAATGAGCAGTTCTTC. As protein: CASSEKGGGYNEQFF. The chain combines TRBV10-2 with TRBJ2-1; 7 positions match TRBD2. This CDR3 region has 15 residues. Germline V gives CDR1 WSHSY, CDR2 SAAADI. Losses at the gene ends were 3 bases for V and 3 bases for J; bases not matched to a gene: 5.

The chain couples TRBV7-6 to TRBJ1-5; 7 bases map to TRBD1. The CDR3 is 14 residues long. Germline-derived CDR1 and CDR2 are SGHVS and FNYEAQ. V lost 5 bases, J lost 5 bases, and 6 bases stayed unmatched. CDR3 DNA: TGTGCCAGCAGCCCACGGACAGGATATCAGCCCCAGCATTTT. Translating it yields CASSPRTGYQPQHF.

This clone has just one count. The chain carries TRBV27 and TRBJ2-1, with TRBD2 identical over 11 bases. This CDR3 spans 16 amino acids. With V trimmed by 6 bases and J by 9 bases, 13 bases remained unmatched. The germline V gene encodes CDR1 MNHEY and CDR2 SMNVEV (reference sequence). CDR3: CASRHLLAGGTGEQFF. DNA of the CDR3: TGTGCCAGCAGACACCTCCTAGCGGGAGGAACGGGTGAGCAGTTCTTC.

The sample holds a few counts of this clone. The V gene is TRBV4-2, the J gene TRBJ1-5; the D is unclear. Per germline, CDR1 LGHNA and CDR2 YNFKEQ. Trimming pared 2 bases from V and 1 base from J, leaving 6 bases between. The CDR3 sequence is 14 residues long. The CDR3 reads CASSQIDSNQPQHF. CDR3 sequence (DNA): TGTGCCAGCAGCCAAATCGACAGCAATCAGCCCCAGCATTTT.